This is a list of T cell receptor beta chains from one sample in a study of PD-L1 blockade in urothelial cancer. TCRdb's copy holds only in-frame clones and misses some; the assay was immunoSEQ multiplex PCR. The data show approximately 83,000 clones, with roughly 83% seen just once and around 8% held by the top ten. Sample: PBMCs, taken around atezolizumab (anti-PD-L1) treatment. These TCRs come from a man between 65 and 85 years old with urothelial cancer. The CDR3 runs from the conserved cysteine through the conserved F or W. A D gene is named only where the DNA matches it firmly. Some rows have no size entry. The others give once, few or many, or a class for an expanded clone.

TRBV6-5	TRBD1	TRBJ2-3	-	TGTGCCAGCAGTTACGGGACAGGGCGGGCAGATACGCAGTATTTT	CASSYGTGRADTQYF
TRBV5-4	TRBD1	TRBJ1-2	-	TGTGCCAGCAGCTTGGCCGGGGACAGGGGGCGAAATAGCTACACCTTC	CASSLAGDRGRNSYTF
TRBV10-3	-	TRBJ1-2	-	TGTGCCATCAGACCAGGGGCGAATAACTATGGCTACACCTTC	CAIRPGANNYGYTF
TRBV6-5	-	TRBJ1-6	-	TGTGCCAGCAGACAGAATGGGGCTTGGAATTCACCCCTCCACTTT	CASRQNGAWNSPLHF
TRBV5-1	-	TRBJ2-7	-	TGCGCCAGCAGCTTGCGAGGGTACGAGCAGTACTTC	CASSLRGYEQYF
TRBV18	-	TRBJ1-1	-	TGTGCCAGCTCACCTTCCAGAGCAGACACGAACACTGAAGCTTTCTTT	CASSPSRADTNTEAFF
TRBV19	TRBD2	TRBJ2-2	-	TGTGCCAGTAGTATACCAGCGGGGGGGACCGGGGAGCTGTTTTTT	CASSIPAGGTGELFF
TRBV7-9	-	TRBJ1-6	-	TGTGCCAGCAGCGCCGCAGGGTCTTCACCCCTCCACTTT	CASSAAGSSPLHF
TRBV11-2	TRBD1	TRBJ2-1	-	TGTGCCAGCAGGTTCGGGACAGGTTCTTACAATGAGCAGTTCTTC	CASRFGTGSYNEQFF
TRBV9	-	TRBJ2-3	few	TGTGCCAGCGGCAGCAGCGCTAGCACAGATACGCAGTATTTT	CASGSSASTDTQYF
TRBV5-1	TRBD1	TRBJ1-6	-	TGCGCCAGCAGCTTCGGGGGGGACAGGGGGAATTCACCCCTCCACTTT	CASSFGGDRGNSPLHF
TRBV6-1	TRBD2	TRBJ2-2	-	TGTGCCAGCAGGGGGACTAGCCTCGGCGGGGAGCTGTTTTTT	CASRGTSLGGELFF